This T cell receptor beta chain was sequenced for a study of T cells after yellow fever vaccination. Study-level information: Libraries from low-cell-number fractions were prepared with the SMART-Seq v4 Ultra Low Input RNA kit. Study conclusions and caveats: The secondary response showed a weaker magnitude and a faster peak, day 5 versus 15.

Germline V gives CDR1 SGHTA, CDR2 FQGTGA. The CDR3 length is 17 residues. Trimming took 2 bases from V and 2 from J, leaving 13 bases between them. This clonotype occurred many times. MiXCR, applied by TCRdb to the 5' RACE reads, yields one record per CDR3 protein. The sample lists tens of thousands of distinct CDR3 sequences; roughly a tenth were seen once. This receptor was taken from a man aged 18 to 29 who received the YFV17D yellow fever vaccine. The specimen was PBMCs, either bulk or a sorted T-cell subset (CD4+, CD8+, memory, or dextramer-sorted; not recorded which), collected around 14 days after the first yellow fever vaccination. The gene calls are TRBV7-3 and TRBJ2-6; no reliable D call. CDR3 nucleotides: TGTGCCAGCAGCTTATCTCCGTTGTTAACTGGGGCCAACGTCCTGACTTTC. This sequence encodes CASSLSPLLTGANVLTF.